Presented here are 17 T cell receptor beta chains from one specimen sequenced in a study of shared clonotypes between healthy human individuals (dated by TCRdb to 2020 to 2022). The library relied on the immunoSEQ multiplex PCR assay. TCRdb re-hosts the immuneACCESS table, in-frame sequences only. Its copies lack some clones; in the studies checked, an unresolved V gene accounts for under half of them, and the cause for the rest is not known. This sample lists around 2,000,000 clones; over 85% were detected once. The ten largest clones take up more than 0.1% of the sample. The sequencing sample was made of naive CD4+ T cells sorted from blood. Taken with the paper, the label for cell subset or site translates to: CD45RA+ positively selected. Receptors originate from a man between 18 and 29 years old in good health.

J is TRBJ1-2 and V is TRBV30; D is ambiguous. The CDR3 is 16 residues long. V dropped 0 bases and J dropped 8 bases, with 22 bases sitting between them. CDR1 GTSNPN and CDR2 SVGIG come from the germline V gene (reference sequence). CDR3 sequence: CAWSVLANWAAIGYTF. DNA for the CDR3: TGTGCCTGGAGTGTACTAGCCAATTGGGCGGCTATCGGCTACACCTTC. Complete variable domain (other parts from reference TRBV30 and TRBJ1-2): SQTIHQWPATLVQPVGSPLSLECTVEGTSNPNLYWYRQAAGRGLQLLFYSVGIGQISSEVPQNLSASRPQDRQFILSSKKLLLSDSGFYLCAWSVLANWAAIGYTFGSGTRLTVV.

In this sample, this clone turned up once. The chain links TRBV27 to TRBJ1-4, with D possibly TRBD1 on 5 matching bases. Trimming removed 5 bases from V and 0 bases from J, with 10 bases in between. Germline loops: CDR1 MNHEY, CDR2 SMNVEV (reference sequence). This CDR3 spans 15 amino acids. This CDR3 is CASSLQGATNEKLFF. The DNA for the CDR3 is TGTGCCAGCAGTCTCCAGGGTGCAACTAATGAAAAACTGTTTTTT.

This chain joins TRBV18 and TRBJ1-2; a weak D match, TRBD1 (5 bases). Deletions cut 5 bases from V and 4 bases from J, with 11 bases between. This CDR3 has 13 amino acids. The V gene's germline CDR1 is KGHSH and CDR2 LQKENI. The CDR3 nucleotides are TGTGCCAGCTCATCAGACAGTTTCTATGGCTACACCTTC. Its translation: CASSSDSFYGYTF. The full variable domain, in which reference TRBV18 and TRBJ1-2 provide the parts outside the CDR3, is NAGVMQNPRHLVRRRGQEARLRCSPMKGHSHVYWYRQLPEEGLKFMVYLQKENIIDESGMPKERFSAEFPKEGPSILRIQQVVRGDSAAYFCASSSDSFYGYTFGSGTRLTVV.

The chain uses TRBV7-2 and TRBJ1-1; unclear D gene. Germline V CDR1 and CDR2: SGHTA, FQGNSA. Trimming stripped 1 base from V and 8 bases from J, with 8 bases between. The CDR3 covers 12 residues. The CDR3, as DNA: TGTGCCAGCAGCTTAGGGTCTCAAGAAGCTTTCTTT. It encodes CASSLGSQEAFF.

The chain employs TRBV25-1 and TRBJ2-3; D is ambiguous. The CDR3 runs 14 residues. The germline V gene encodes CDR1 MGHDK and CDR2 SYGVNS. Trimming shortened V by 0 bases and J by 5 bases, and 9 bases separated the two germline ends. This CDR3 is CASSEYSLEDTQYF. DNA for the CDR3: TGTGCCAGCAGTGAATATAGCCTCGAAGATACGCAGTATTTT. The complete variable domain, with remaining parts taken from reference TRBV25-1 and TRBJ2-3, reads EADIYQTPRYLVIGTGKKITLECSQTMGHDKMYWYQQDPGMELHLIHYSYGVNSTEKGDLSSESTVSRIRTEHFPLTLESARPSHTSQYLCASSEYSLEDTQYFGPGTRLTVL.

This clone was seen a few times. The rearrangement joins TRBV5-1 to TRBJ2-6; 7 nucleotides align to TRBD1. The CDR3 sequence is 16 residues long. Unmatched junction bases numbered 5, after V lost 2 bases and J lost 3 bases. Germline-derived CDR1 and CDR2 are SGHRS and YFSETQ. The CDR3 here is CASSFATGVGANVLTF. DNA for the CDR3: TGCGCCAGCAGCTTCGCCACAGGGGTTGGGGCCAACGTCCTGACTTTC.

The V and J genes are TRBV10-2 and TRBJ2-7; 9 bases agree with TRBD2. This CDR3 region has 14 residues. Germline loops: CDR1 WSHSY, CDR2 SAAADI. V trimming: 7 bases; J trimming: 2 bases; junction bases outside the gene matches: 6. DNA for the CDR3: TGCGCCAGCATTCTAGCGGGGACCCCCTACGAGCAGTACTTC. It codes for CASILAGTPYEQYF.

This clone was seen once. This chain uses TRBV11-2 with TRBJ2-3; no reliable D call. Germline V lookup: CDR1 SGHAT, CDR2 FQNNGV. The V end lost 4 bases, the J end lost 5 bases, and 13 bases lay between the germline ends. The CDR3 has 14 residues. The CDR3 DNA follows: TGTGCCAGCAGCTCCGTTGGCGAGATAGATACGCAGTATTTT. It yields the protein CASSSVGEIDTQYF.

This clone has just one count. The chain joins TRBV6-5 to TRBJ1-3; D is uncertain. The CDR3 runs to 15 residues. Deletions cut 8 bases from V and 0 bases from J, with 14 bases between. The germline V gene has CDR1 MNHEY and CDR2 SVGAGI. CDR3 DNA: TGTGCCAGCGGTAGAGGGCAAAGCTCTGGAAACACCATATATTTT. Amino acid sequence: CASGRGQSSGNTIYF.

The chain uses TRBV28 and TRBJ2-7; TRBD1 might be the D (8 bases). V was shortened by 6 bases and J by 0 bases, with 18 bases between the two germline ends. Germline CDR1 reads MDHEN; CDR2 reads SYDVKM. This CDR3 is 16 amino acids long. CDR3 sequence: CASRRTGGASSYEQYF. The CDR3 nucleotides are TGTGCCAGCAGACGTACAGGGGGGGCCAGCTCCTACGAGCAGTACTTC.

J is TRBJ2-5 and V is TRBV7-6; TRBD1 agrees at 8 bases. The trim removed 0 bases at V and 3 bases at J, leaving 6 bases unmatched. From germline, CDR1 is SGHVS and CDR2 FNYEAQ. The CDR3 has 16 residues. CDR3 region: CASSLAAGGKEETQYF. The CDR3 DNA is TGTGCCAGCAGCTTAGCCGCAGGGGGCAAGGAAGAGACCCAGTACTTC. The full variable domain, rest sourced from reference TRBV7-6 and TRBJ2-5, is GAGVSQSPRYKVTKRGQDVALRCDPISGHVSLYWYRQALGQGPEFLTYFNYEAQQDKSGLPNDRFSAERPEGSISTLTIQRTEQRDSAMYRCASSLAAGGKEETQYFGPGTRLLVL.

This clone has at least ten counts. Other DNA sequences from this sample encode an identical CDR3 as well. V is TRBV5-4 and J is TRBJ2-7, with D perhaps TRBD1 (6 bases). V shed 0 bases and J shed 6 bases, with 10 bases lying between them. Looked up from germline, CDR1 is SGHNT and CDR2 is YYREEE (reference sequence). This CDR3 contains 13 residues. The CDR3 nucleotides are TGTGCCAGCAGCTTGGACAGGGTTGGCGAGCAGTACTTC. Translated, it gives CASSLDRVGEQYF.

This clone appeared once. This chain uses TRBV5-1 with TRBJ2-5; TRBD1 matches 7 bases. Germline lookup yields CDR1 SGHRS and CDR2 YFSETQ. Germline trimming cut 4 bases from V and 3 bases from J; bases unmatched to any gene: 12. The CDR3 runs to 16 residues. The CDR3 DNA follows: TGCGCCAGCAGCGCAGTCTCAGGGGGTCAGGAAGAGACCCAGTACTTC. It translates to CASSAVSGGQEETQYF.

The rearrangement links TRBV10-3 to TRBJ2-5, with D maybe TRBD1 (5 bases). V lost 5 bases to trimming and J lost 2 bases, with 12 bases between them. The CDR3 is 14 residues long. CDR1 and CDR2 (germline): ENHRY, SYGVKD. The CDR3: CAISFTDKQETQYF. DNA of the CDR3: TGTGCCATCAGTTTCACGGACAAACAAGAGACCCAGTACTTC.

The V call is TRBV4-1, the J call TRBJ1-5; perhaps TRBD1 as D (5 bases). V was pared by 3 bases and J by 5 bases, with 17 bases between. CDR3 length equals 16 residues. Germline-derived CDR1 and CDR2 are MGHRA and YSYEKL. The CDR3 DNA follows: TGCGCCAGCAGCCACTTTCGGCAGGGAAGGGATCAGCCCCAGCATTTT. It yields the protein CASSHFRQGRDQPQHF.

V usage is TRBV28 and J usage is TRBJ1-2; D unresolved. This CDR3 comprises 13 residues. V lost 4 bases to trimming and J lost 0 bases, with 6 bases between them. Per germline, CDR1 MDHEN and CDR2 SYDVKM. CDR3 sequence: CASSSYPNYGYTF. The CDR3 DNA reads TGTGCCAGCAGTTCCTACCCTAACTATGGCTACACCTTC.

The CDR3 protein is CASTLNRASVNEQFF. The CDR3 nucleotides read TGTGCCAGCACGTTAAACAGGGCGTCTGTCAATGAGCAGTTCTTC. This chain links TRBV27 with TRBJ2-1; TRBD1 is a possible D gene (6 bases). Germline V gene data show CDR1 as MNHEY and CDR2 as SMNVEV (reference sequence). CDR3 length: 15 residues. V was pared by 7 bases and J by 6 bases, with 19 bases between.